The entry that follows covers one T cell receptor beta chain sequence. Study members were between 18 and 89 years old and lived in some 22 US regions. The recovered donors of Cohort 3 showed two negative PCRs, clearance, or symptom resolution. The data stem from a study of blood T cell repertoires in COVID-19. Libraries were prepared by immunoSEQ multiplex PCR; TCRdb keeps only in-frame clonotypes and omits some of them. The table has some 170,000 clones, more than 65% seen once. The origin of this receptor is a man aged 45 to 65 who had recovered from COVID-19. The sequenced sample was PBMCs or T cells enriched from blood (not recorded which).

CDR3 loop: CASSLGGTTYNSPLHF. DNA of the CDR3: TGCGCCAGCAGCTTGGGAGGGACAACCTATAATTCACCCCTCCACTTT. The chain combines TRBV5-1 with TRBJ1-6; perhaps TRBD1 as D (6 bases). The V end was cut by 0 bases, the J end by 2 bases, with 9 bases between. The V gene's germline CDR1 is SGHRS and CDR2 YFSETQ. The CDR3 consists of 16 residues.